This T cell receptor beta chain originates from a study of blood T cell repertoires in COVID-19. Across the whole study: Nucleic acid was either cDNA or gDNA, and it came from T cells, B-cell-depleted T cells, or PBMCs.

Original handling: The authors estimated nucleated cell counts from reference gene primer amplification. The data were produced by immunoSEQ multiplex PCR, yet TCRdb's version contains in-frame clones alone and is incomplete. V and J calls and clone size are as listed in that table; D and trimming were resolved from the DNA. The profile shows under 350,000 clones, about nine tenths of them singletons. Germline V gives CDR1 SGHAT, CDR2 FQNNGV. V was clipped by 1 base and J by 0 bases, with 16 bases between them. The CDR3 sequence is 17 residues long. Across roughly 25 US areas, participants ranged in age from about 18 to 90 years. Participants' reported clinical history set cohort assignment.

The receptor comes from a man aged 25 to 45 who had recovered from COVID-19. The chain links TRBV11-2 to TRBJ2-7, with a weak D call TRBD2 (6 bases). Material: PBMCs or T cells enriched from blood (not recorded which). CDR3: CASSLVWAAEGSYEQYF. As DNA, the CDR3 is TGTGCCAGCAGCTTAGTATGGGCGGCGGAGGGCTCCTACGAGCAGTACTTC.